The present entry profiles one TCR beta chain with its context. Its target is not known. TCRdb redid the calling of the RT-PCR reads with MiXCR, one entry per CDR3 protein. The repertoire holds 630,000 or so distinct CDR3 sequences, 15% to 19% seen once, with roughly 10% in the top ten. The entry originates in a study of response to subunit inactivated influenza vaccine. Study-level results: The authors suggested that every seasonal influenza vaccination recruits few new T cells.

The receptor's source is a man between 45 and 60 years old who received an inactivated influenza vaccine. The sample here was PBMCs from blood, taken about 11 days after vaccination.

CDR3 DNA sequence: TGTGCCAGCACCGGGGGTGTAATGAACACTGAAGCTTTCTTT. Encoded protein: CASTGGVMNTEAFF. This sequence joins TRBV7-9 and TRBJ1-1; a weak D match, TRBD1 (5 bases). V was shortened by 7 bases and J by 0 bases, with 12 bases between the two germline ends. This CDR3 is 14 amino acids long. The germline CDR1 and CDR2 sequences are SEHNR and FQNEAQ (reference sequence).